This T cell receptor beta chain stems from a study of T-cell reconstitution after alpha-beta-depleted transplantation in children. This clonotype was found once. Germline assignment: CDR1 MNHEY and CDR2 SVGEGT. Trimming took off 4 bases at V and 9 bases at J, with 19 bases between the two ends. The CDR3 consists of 15 residues. Preparing the TCRbeta library involved the use of unique molecular identifiers. One entry per CDR3 protein, called by TCRdb with MiXCR from the PCR reads. Of around 480,000 distinct CDR3 sequences listed, roughly 33% are singletons. The sample here was PBMCs from the stem cell graft donor, taken from the stem cell graft. The source is a human donor who donated a stem cell graft to a child with aplastic anemia. The rearrangement joins TRBV6-2 or TRBV6-3 to TRBJ2-1; weak D call: TRBD2 (7 bases). Written as DNA, the CDR3 is TGTGCCAGCAGTTCTCTATGGGCGGGGGCGACTGAGCAGTTCTTC. It yields the protein CASSSLWAGATEQFF.